The T cell receptor beta chain under discussion was sequenced for a study of T-cell memory formation after mild COVID-19. Study context: TCR clusters were mostly donor specific. Overall study results and limits: Balance between CD4 and CD8 was seen in clones contracting day 15 to 85, and a CD4+ lean was seen in later expanders.

This clonotype was detected many times. As yet, its antigen is unknown. Germline CDR1 reads DFQATT; CDR2 reads SNEGSKA (reference sequence). Trimming pared 5 bases from V and 4 bases from J, leaving 20 bases between. CDR3 length equals 15 residues. TCRdb redid the calling of the 5' RACE reads with MiXCR, one entry per CDR3 protein. The table records about 200,000 distinct CDR3 sequences, around 9.5% of them present only once. Input material: PBMCs or a T cell subset sorted from them (not recorded which). This receptor was obtained from a man aged 18 to 35 who had mild COVID-19 (a few samples of this study predate the infection). Cell type and time point are not known. The J gene is TRBJ1-2, the V gene TRBV20-1, with TRBD1 as a possible D gene (6 bases). CDR3 residues: CSAQPQQGRSYGYTF. The DNA of the CDR3 is TGCAGTGCTCAGCCCCAGCAGGGGAGGTCCTATGGCTACACCTTC.